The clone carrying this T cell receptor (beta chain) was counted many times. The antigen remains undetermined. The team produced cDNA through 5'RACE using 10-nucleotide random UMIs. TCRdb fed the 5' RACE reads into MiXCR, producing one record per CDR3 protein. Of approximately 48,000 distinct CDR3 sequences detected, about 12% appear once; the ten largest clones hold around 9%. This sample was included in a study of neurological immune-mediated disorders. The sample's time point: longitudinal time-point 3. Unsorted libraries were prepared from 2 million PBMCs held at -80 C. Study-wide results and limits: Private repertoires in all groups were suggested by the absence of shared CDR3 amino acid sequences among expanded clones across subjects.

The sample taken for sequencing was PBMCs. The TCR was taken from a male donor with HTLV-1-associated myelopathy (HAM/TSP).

CDR3 loop: CASTFGETQYF. CDR3 DNA sequence: TGTGCCAGCACCTTTGGGGAGACCCAGTACTTC. This sequence joins TRBV5-6 and TRBJ2-5; no clear D gene. Trimming took off 6 bases at V and 5 bases at J, with 8 bases between the two ends. Germline CDR1 SGHDT, CDR2 YYEEEE. CDR3 length: 11 amino acids. The full variable domain, rest sourced from reference TRBV5-6 and TRBJ2-5, is DAGVTQSPTHLIKTRGQQVTLRCSPKSGHDTVSWYQQALGQGPQFIFQYYEEEERQRGNFPDRFSGHQFPNYSSELNVNALLLGDSALYLCASTFGETQYFGPGTRLLVL.